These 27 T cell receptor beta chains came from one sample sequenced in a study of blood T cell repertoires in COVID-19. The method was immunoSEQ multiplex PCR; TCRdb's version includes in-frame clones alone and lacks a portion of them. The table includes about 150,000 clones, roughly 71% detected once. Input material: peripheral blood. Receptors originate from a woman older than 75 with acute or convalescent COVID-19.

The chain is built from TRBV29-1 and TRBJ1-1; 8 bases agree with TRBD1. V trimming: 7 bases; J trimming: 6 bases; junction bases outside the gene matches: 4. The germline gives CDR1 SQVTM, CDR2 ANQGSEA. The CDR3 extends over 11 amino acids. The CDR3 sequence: CSGQQGAEAFF. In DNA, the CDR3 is TGCAGCGGACAACAGGGGGCTGAAGCTTTCTTT.

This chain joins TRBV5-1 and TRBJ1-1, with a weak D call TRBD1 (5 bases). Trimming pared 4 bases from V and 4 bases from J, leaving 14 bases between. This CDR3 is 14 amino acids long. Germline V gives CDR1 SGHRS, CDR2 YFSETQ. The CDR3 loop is CASSGEEGATEAFF. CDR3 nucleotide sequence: TGCGCCAGCAGCGGAGAGGAAGGGGCCACTGAAGCTTTCTTT.

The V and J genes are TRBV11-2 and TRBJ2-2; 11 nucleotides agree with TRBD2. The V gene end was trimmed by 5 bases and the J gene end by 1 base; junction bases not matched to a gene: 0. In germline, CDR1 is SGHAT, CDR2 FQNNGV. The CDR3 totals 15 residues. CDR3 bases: TGTGCCAGCAGCGGGACTAGCGGGAACACCGGGGAGCTGTTTTTT. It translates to CASSGTSGNTGELFF.

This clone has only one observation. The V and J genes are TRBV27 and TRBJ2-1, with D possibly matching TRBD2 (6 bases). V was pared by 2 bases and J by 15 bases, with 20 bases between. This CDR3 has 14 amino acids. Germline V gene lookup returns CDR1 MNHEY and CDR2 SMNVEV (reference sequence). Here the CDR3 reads CASSLGRLEFSLFF. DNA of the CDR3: TGTGCCAGCAGTTTAGGTCGACTAGAATTTAGTCTGTTCTTC.

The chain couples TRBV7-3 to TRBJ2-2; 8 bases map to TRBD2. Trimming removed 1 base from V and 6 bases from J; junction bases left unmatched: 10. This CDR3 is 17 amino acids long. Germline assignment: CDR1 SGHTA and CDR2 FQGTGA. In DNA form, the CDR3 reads TGTGCCAGCAGCTTAAATTCGGCGGGGGGTCCCTCCGGGGAGCTGTTTTTT. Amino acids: CASSLNSAGGPSGELFF.

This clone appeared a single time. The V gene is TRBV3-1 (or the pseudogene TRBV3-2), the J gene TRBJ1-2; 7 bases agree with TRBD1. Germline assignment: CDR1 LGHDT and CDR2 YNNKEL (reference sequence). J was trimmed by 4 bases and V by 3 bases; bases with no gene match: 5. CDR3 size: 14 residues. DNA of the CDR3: TGTGCCAGCAGCCAGACAGGGTCGAGCTATGGCTACACCTTC. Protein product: CASSQTGSSYGYTF.

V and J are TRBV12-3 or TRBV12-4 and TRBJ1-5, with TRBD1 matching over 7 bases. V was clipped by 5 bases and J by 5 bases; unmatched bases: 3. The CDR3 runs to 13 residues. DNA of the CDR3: TGTGCCAGCAGTACCAGGGGGGATCAGCCCCAGCATTTT. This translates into CASSTRGDQPQHF.

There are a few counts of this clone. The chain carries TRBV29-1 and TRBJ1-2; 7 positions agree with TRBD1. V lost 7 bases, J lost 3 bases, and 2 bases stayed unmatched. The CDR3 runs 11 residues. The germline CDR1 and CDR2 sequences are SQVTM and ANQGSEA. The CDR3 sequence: CSAGQDYGYTF. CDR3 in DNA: TGCAGCGCTGGACAGGACTATGGCTACACCTTC.

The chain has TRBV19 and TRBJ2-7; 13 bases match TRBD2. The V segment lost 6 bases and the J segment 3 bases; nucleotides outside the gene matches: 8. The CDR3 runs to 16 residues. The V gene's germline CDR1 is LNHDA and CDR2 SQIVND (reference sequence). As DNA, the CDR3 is TGTGCCAGTAGCACTATGGGGACTAGCGGGGACTACGAGCAGTACTTC. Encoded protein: CASSTMGTSGDYEQYF.

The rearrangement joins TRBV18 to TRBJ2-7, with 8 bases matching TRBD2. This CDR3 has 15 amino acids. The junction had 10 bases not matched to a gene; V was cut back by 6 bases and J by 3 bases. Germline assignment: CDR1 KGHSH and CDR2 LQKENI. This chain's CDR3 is CASSSRAGGGYEQYF. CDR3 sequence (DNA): TGTGCCAGCTCCTCAAGGGCGGGAGGTGGCTACGAGCAGTACTTC.

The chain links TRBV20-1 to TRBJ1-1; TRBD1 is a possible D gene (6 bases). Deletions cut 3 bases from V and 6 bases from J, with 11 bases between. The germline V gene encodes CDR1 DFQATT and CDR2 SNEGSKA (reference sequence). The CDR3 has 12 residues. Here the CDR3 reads CSASGRGSEAFF. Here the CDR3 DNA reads TGCAGTGCTAGTGGCAGGGGATCTGAAGCTTTCTTT.

The CDR3 protein is CASRGSSPTNEKLFF. Written as DNA, the CDR3 is TGTGCCAGCAGAGGTTCTAGCCCAACTAATGAAAAACTGTTTTTT. The chain combines TRBV6-5 with TRBJ1-4; D remains ambiguous. Trimming cost V 6 bases and J 0 bases, with 11 bases left between them. From germline, CDR1 is MNHEY and CDR2 SVGAGI. The CDR3 runs 15 residues.

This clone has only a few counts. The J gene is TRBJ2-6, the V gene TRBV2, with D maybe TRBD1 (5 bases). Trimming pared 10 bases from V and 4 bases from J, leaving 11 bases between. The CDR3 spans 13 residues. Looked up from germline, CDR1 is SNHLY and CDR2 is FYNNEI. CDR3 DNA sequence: TGTGCCACCCAGGGTTCCGGGGCCAACGTCCTGACTTTC. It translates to CATQGSGANVLTF.

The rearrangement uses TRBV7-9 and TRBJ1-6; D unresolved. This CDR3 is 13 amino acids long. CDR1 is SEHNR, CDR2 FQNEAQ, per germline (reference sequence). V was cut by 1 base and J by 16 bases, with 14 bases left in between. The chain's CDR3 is CASSLDTGRLLHF. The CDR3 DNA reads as TGTGCCAGCAGCTTAGATACCGGGAGATTGCTCCACTTT. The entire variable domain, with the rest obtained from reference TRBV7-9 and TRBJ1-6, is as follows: DTGVSQNPRHKITKRGQNVTFRCDPISEHNRLYWYRQTLGQGPEFLTYFQNEAQLEKSRLLSDRFSAERPKGSFSTLEIQRTEQGDSAMYLCASSLDTGRLLHFGNGTRLTVT.

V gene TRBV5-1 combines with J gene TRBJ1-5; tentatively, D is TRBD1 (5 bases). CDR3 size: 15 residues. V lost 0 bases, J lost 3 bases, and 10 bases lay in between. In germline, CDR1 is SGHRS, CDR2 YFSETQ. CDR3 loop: CASSLEGVDNQPQHF. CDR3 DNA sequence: TGCGCCAGCAGCTTGGAAGGGGTGGACAATCAGCCCCAGCATTTT.

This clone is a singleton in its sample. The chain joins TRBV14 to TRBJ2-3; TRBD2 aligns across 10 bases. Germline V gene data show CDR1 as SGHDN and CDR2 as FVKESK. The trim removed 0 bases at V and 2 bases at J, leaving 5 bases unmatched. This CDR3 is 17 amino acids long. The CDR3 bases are TGTGCCAGCAGCCAAGATTTAGCGGGAGGATACACAGATACGCAGTATTTT. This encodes CASSQDLAGGYTDTQYF.

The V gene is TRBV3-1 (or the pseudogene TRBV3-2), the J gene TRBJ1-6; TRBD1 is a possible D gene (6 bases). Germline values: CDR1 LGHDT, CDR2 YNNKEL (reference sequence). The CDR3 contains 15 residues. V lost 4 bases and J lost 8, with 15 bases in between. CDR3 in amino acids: CASSPGHQGHSPLHF. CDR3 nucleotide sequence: TGTGCCAGCAGCCCGGGACACCAAGGGCATTCACCCCTCCACTTT.

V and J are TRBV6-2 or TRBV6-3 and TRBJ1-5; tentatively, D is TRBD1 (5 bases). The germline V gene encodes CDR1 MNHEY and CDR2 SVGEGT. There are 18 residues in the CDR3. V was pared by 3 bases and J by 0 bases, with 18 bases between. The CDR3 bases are TGTGCCAGCAGTTATGTTAGACAGCTCATAGCTAGCAATCAGCCCCAGCATTTT. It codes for CASSYVRQLIASNQPQHF.

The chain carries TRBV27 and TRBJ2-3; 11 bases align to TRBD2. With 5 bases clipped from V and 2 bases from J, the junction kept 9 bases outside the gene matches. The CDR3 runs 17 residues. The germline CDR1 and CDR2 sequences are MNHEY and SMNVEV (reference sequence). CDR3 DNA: TGTGCCAGCAGTAACATAGCGGGGGGGCCAATCACAGATACGCAGTATTTT. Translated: CASSNIAGGPITDTQYF.

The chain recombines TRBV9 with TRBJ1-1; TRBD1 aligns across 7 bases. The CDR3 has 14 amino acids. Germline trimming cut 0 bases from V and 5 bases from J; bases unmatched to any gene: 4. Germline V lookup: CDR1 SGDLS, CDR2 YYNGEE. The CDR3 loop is CASSVVPGGTEAFF. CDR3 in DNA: TGTGCCAGCAGCGTAGTTCCAGGGGGAACTGAAGCTTTCTTT.

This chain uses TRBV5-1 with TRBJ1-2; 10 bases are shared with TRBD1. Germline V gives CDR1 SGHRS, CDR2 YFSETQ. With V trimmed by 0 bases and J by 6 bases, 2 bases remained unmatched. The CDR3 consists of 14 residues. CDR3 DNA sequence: TGCGCCAGCAGCTTGGGAGGGACAGGGGATGGCTACACCTTC. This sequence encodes CASSLGGTGDGYTF.

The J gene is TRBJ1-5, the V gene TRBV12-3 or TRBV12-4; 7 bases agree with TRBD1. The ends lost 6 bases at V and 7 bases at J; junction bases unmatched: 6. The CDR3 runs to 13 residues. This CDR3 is CASSQGGQQPQHF. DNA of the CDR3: TGTGCCAGCAGCCAGGGGGGTCAACAGCCCCAGCATTTT.

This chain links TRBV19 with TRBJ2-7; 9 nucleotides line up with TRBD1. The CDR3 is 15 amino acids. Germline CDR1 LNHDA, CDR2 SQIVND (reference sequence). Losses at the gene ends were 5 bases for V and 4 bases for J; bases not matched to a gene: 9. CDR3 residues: CASSQTGTGLYEQYF. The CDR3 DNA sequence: TGTGCCAGTAGTCAGACCGGGACAGGGTTGTACGAGCAGTACTTC.

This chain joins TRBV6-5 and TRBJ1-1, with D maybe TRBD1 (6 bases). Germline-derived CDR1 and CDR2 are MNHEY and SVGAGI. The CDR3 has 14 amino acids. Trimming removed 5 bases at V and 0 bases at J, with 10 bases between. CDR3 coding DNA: TGTGCCAGCAGTCGGGGACACTTGAACACTGAAGCTTTCTTT. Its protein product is CASSRGHLNTEAFF.

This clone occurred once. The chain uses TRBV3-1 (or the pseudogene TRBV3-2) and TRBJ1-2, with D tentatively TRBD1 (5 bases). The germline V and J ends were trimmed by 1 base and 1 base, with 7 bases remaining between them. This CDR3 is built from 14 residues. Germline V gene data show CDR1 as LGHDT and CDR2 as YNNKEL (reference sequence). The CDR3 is CASSQGQSNYGYTF. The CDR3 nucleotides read TGTGCCAGCAGCCAAGGACAGAGTAACTATGGCTACACCTTC.

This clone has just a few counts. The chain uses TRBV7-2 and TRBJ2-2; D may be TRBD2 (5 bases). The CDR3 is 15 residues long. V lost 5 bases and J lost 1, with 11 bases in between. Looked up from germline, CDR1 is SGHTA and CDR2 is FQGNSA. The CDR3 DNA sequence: TGTGCCAGCAGCAAACGACGGGAGAACACCGGGGAGCTGTTTTTT. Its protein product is CASSKRRENTGELFF.

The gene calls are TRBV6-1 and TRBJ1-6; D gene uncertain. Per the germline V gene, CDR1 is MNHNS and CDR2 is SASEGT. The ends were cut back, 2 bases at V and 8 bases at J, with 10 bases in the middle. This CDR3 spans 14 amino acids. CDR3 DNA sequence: TGTGCCAGCAGTGAATTTGGCAGATATTCACCCCTCCACTTT. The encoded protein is CASSEFGRYSPLHF.